The following is a T cell receptor (beta chain) sequence with its context. Profiling relied on immunoSEQ multiplex PCR, and the TCRdb table lists in-frame clones only, not all of them. Here the sample spans about 38,000 clones, approximately 80% being singletons. The time point: pretreatment peripheral blood. This entry is derived from a study of PD-L1 blockade in urothelial cancer. About the study: In the mid-2010s, patients got going on atezolizumab, taking 1,200 mg intravenously every 3 weeks. Men with urothelial cancer arising in the bladder made up about nine tenths of the roughly 29 patients.

This TCR was recovered from a man older than 75 with urothelial cancer. The sequences come from PBMCs, collected around atezolizumab (anti-PD-L1) treatment.

The CDR3 here is CASSPPGSGGLNTEAFF. CDR3 DNA sequence: TGTGCCAGCTCACCACCGGGATCGGGGGGGTTGAACACTGAAGCTTTCTTT. V usage is TRBV18 and J usage is TRBJ1-1, with D tentatively TRBD1 (5 bases). There are 17 residues in the CDR3. Deletions cut 0 bases from V and 0 bases from J, with 14 bases between. CDR1 is KGHSH, CDR2 LQKENI, per germline.